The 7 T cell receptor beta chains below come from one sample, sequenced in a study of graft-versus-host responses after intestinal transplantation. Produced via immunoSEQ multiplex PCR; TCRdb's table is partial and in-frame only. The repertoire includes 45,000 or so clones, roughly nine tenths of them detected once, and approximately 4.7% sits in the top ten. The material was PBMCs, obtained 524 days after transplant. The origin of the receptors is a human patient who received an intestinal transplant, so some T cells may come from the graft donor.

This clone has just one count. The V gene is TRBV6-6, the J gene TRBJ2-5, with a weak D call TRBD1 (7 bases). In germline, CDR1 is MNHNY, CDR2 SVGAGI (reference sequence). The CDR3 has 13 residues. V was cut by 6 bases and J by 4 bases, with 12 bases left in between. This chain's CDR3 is CASRPGGGETQYF. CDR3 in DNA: TGTGCCAGCAGGCCAGGGGGAGGAGAGACCCAGTACTTC.

The CDR3 coding sequence is TGTGCCAGCAGAGGACTAGCGGGAAACTACGAGCAGTACTTC. Translation: CASRGLAGNYEQYF. The J gene is TRBJ2-7, the V gene TRBV2; 12 nucleotides agree with TRBD2. V lost 6 bases, J lost 3 bases, and 3 bases stayed unmatched. The CDR3 runs 14 residues. Germline assignment: CDR1 SNHLY and CDR2 FYNNEI.

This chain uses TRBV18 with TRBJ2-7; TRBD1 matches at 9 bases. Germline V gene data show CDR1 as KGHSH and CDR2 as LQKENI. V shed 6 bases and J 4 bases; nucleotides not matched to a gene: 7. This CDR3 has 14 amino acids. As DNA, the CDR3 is TGTGCCAGCTCCCCGGGGACAGGGTGGTACGAGCAGTACTTC. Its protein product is CASSPGTGWYEQYF. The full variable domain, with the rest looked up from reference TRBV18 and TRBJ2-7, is NAGVMQNPRHLVRRRGQEARLRCSPMKGHSHVYWYRQLPEEGLKFMVYLQKENIIDESGMPKERFSAEFPKEGPSILRIQQVVRGDSAAYFCASSPGTGWYEQYFGPGTRLTVT.

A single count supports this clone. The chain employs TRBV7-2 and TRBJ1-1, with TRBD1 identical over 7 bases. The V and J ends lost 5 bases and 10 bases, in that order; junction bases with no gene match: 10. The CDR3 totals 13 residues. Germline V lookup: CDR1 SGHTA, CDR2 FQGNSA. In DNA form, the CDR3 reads TGTGCCAGCAGCCGGCCAGGGGGAGCGGCAGCTTTCTTT. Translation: CASSRPGGAAAFF.

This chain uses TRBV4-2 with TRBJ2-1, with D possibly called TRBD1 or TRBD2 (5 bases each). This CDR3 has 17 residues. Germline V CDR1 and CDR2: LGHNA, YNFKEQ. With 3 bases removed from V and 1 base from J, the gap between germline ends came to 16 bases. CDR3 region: CASSHRGKGSSYNEQFF. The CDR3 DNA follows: TGTGCCAGCAGCCACCGGGGCAAGGGGTCATCCTACAATGAGCAGTTCTTC.

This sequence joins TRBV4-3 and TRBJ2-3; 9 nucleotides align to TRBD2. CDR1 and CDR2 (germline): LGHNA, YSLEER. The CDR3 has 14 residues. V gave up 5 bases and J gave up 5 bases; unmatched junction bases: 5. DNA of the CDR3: TGCGCCAGCAGCGGGAGCGGGAGGTTAGATACGCAGTATTTT. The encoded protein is CASSGSGRLDTQYF.

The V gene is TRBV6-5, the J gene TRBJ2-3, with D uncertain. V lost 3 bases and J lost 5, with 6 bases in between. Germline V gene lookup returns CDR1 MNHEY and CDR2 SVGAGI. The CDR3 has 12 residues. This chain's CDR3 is CASSYRLDTQYF. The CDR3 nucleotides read TGTGCCAGCAGTTATAGGCTAGATACGCAGTATTTT.